This record covers a single T cell receptor (beta chain). These data belong to a study of blood T cell repertoires in COVID-19. In the original workflow: It was from reference gene primer amplification that nucleated cell counts were estimated. The table came from immunoSEQ multiplex PCR; TCRdb's copy has only in-frame clones and leaves some out. V, J and clone size are those of that table, while D and trimming were read from the DNA. The sample carries roughly 330,000 clones, around 90% recorded once. After removal of 4 bases from V and 1 base from J, the junction contained 3 bases not matched to a gene. CDR3 length: 15 residues. Germline V gives CDR1 KGHSH, CDR2 LQKENI. Recovery among Cohort 3 donors was established by two negative PCRs, clearance, or symptom resolution.

V gene TRBV18 combines with J gene TRBJ2-2; 7 bases are a match to TRBD2. The receptor was isolated from a man aged 30 to 45 who had recovered from COVID-19. Material for sequencing was PBMCs or T cells enriched from blood (not recorded which). CDR3 nucleotides: TGTGCCAGCTCACAAGGACTAGAGAACACCGGGGAGCTGTTTTTT. It yields the protein CASSQGLENTGELFF.